The entry below describes one T cell receptor beta chain. The data are from a study of blood T cell repertoires in COVID-19. Overall study: Sources were T cells, B-cell-depleted T cells, or PBMCs; the material itself was cDNA or gDNA.

Trimming took 6 bases from V and 3 from J; bases not matched to a gene: 7. The germline V gene encodes CDR1 MNHNY and CDR2 SVGAGI (reference sequence). This CDR3 contains 15 residues. Profiled with immunoSEQ multiplex PCR; TCRdb holds only in-frame clones, not every one. The top ten clones hold roughly 4% of a sample with about 150,000 clones, roughly 90% of them seen once. Someone with COVID-19 had been met by exposed participants within 2 weeks before study entry. The sequenced sample consisted of PBMCs or T cells enriched from blood (not recorded which). The V call is TRBV6-6, the J call TRBJ2-3; TRBD1 agrees at 9 bases. This receptor was taken from a woman aged 40 to 50 who had been exposed to COVID-19. The CDR3 loop is CASSVTGGNTDTQYF. CDR3 DNA: TGTGCCAGCAGCGTGACAGGGGGTAATACAGATACGCAGTATTTT.